The sequence of this T cell receptor (beta chain) was determined in a study of CD4 T cells in relation to SARS-CoV-2 and coronaviruses. The assay was immunoSEQ multiplex PCR, and TCRdb's table has in-frame clones only and misses some. Among some 11,000 clones listed, around 87% were seen once. As for this clone: The antigen is unknown.

Overall study findings and caveats: Around two thirds of donors had memory CD4+ clonotypes crossrecognizing SARS-CoV-2 and common cold coronavirus spike.

V gave up 8 bases and J gave up 2 bases; unmatched junction bases: 3. The CDR3 is made up of 13 amino acids. The germline CDR1 and CDR2 sequences are MNHEY and SVGAGI. The TCR originated in an adult with COVID-19. The chain joins TRBV6-5 to TRBJ2-1, with TRBD2 matching over 7 bases. Sequenced input: naive CD4+ T cells from PBMCs. As for subset: naive CD4+ T cells isolated by negative enrichment. The CDR3 DNA reads TGTGCCAGCGGGGGGGGTCCCTACAATGAGCAGTTCTTC. Translation: CASGGGPYNEQFF.